This TCR beta chain was sequenced during a study of T-cell memory formation after mild COVID-19. Study-wide points: Among clones peaking at day 37 in the second wave, SARS-CoV-2 specificity remained unconfirmed.

In TCRdb, the 5' RACE reads were re-called with MiXCR into one record per CDR3 protein. The table lists about 110,000 distinct CDR3 sequences, around 11% of them singletons. This clonotype was detected a few times. As yet, its antigen is unknown. This CDR3 region has 13 residues. Germline-derived CDR1 and CDR2 are SEHNR and FQNEAQ (reference sequence). Trimming pared 5 bases from V and 2 bases from J, leaving 10 bases between. The receptor's source is an adult woman who had mild COVID-19 (a few samples of this study predate the infection). Cell type and time point are not known. This sequence joins TRBV7-9 and TRBJ2-7; TRBD1 might be the D (6 bases). Sequencing was performed on PBMCs or a T cell subset sorted from them (not recorded which). CDR3 loop: CASSNGQTYEQYF. The CDR3 coding sequence is TGTGCCAGCAGCAACGGACAGACCTACGAGCAGTACTTC.